These 5 T cell receptor beta chains share one sample of origin, sequenced in a study of metastatic and nonmetastatic thyroid tumors. TCRdb ran MiXCR on the PCR reads. The sample consists of over 20,000 clones, roughly 14% of them appearing once. No patient received treatment before thyroid surgery. Sequencing input: blood. The receptors were sampled from a female donor with papillary thyroid cancer or a benign thyroid nodule (not recorded which). Some clones in this sample may be carry-over from other donors' samples.

Comment on this clone: The conserved phenylalanine or tryptophan normally closing the CDR3 is absent here, so this likely arose from a read error. No DNA is shown, since the ends of the CDR3 on it are uncertain; the CDR3 is the one TCRdb lists. The chain combines TRBV20-1 with TRBJ1-2. Inclusive of both ends, the CDR3 amounts to 12 amino acids. Germline V gene lookup returns CDR1 DFQATT and CDR2 SNEGSKA (reference sequence). The CDR3: CSASSSLVGHTL.

This clone has at least ten counts. As DNA, the CDR3 is TGCAGTGCCAATAGGGGCAGGGGATTGTCTGAAGCTTTCTTT. This translates into CSANRGRGLSEAFF. V is TRBV20-1 and J is TRBJ1-1, with D possibly being TRBD1 (6 bases). Trimming shortened V by 6 bases and J by 6 bases, and 20 bases separated the two germline ends. The CDR3 is 14 residues long. The germline V gene encodes CDR1 DFQATT and CDR2 SNEGSKA (reference sequence).

The chain employs TRBV11-2 and TRBJ2-3; tentatively, D is TRBD2 (6 bases). In germline, CDR1 is SGHAT, CDR2 FQNNGV. The CDR3 is 16 residues long. Deletions cut 7 bases from V and 0 bases from J, with 17 bases between. CDR3 sequence: CASNPGRDLSTDTQYF. The CDR3 DNA sequence: TGTGCCAGCAACCCAGGGCGGGACCTTAGCACAGATACGCAGTATTTT.

V gene TRBV6-1 combines with J gene TRBJ2-7, with D possibly matching TRBD1 (6 bases). There are 15 residues in the CDR3. V was trimmed by 5 bases and J by 0 bases, leaving 14 bases between them. The germline V gene has CDR1 MNHNS and CDR2 SASEGT. In DNA form, the CDR3 reads TGTGCCAGCAGTTTCACAGGGTATAGCTCCTACGAGCAGTACTTC. Encoded protein: CASSFTGYSSYEQYF.

This clone was observed at least ten times. This chain uses TRBV20-1 with TRBJ1-2; D not resolved. This CDR3 region has 13 residues. Between the trimmed V and J ends, which lost 0 bases and 2 bases, there was a span of 7 bases. Germline CDR1 is DFQATT and CDR2 is SNEGSKA (reference sequence). In DNA, the CDR3 is TGCAGTGCTAGAGATGACGGGAACTATGGCTACACCTTC. Its translation: CSARDDGNYGYTF.